The source of this TCR beta chain is a study of T cell repertoires in cytomegalovirus infection. TCRdb passed the reads through MiXCR, listing each CDR3 protein once. The table records 200,000 or so distinct CDR3 sequences, approximately 19% of them present only once. This TCR derives from a human donor in good health (CMV status not recorded). Some clones in this sample may be carry-over from other donors' samples. Sequences were obtained from PBMCs.

This CDR3 reads CASSLRLAENTGELFF. The CDR3 region has the DNA TGTGCCAGCAGCCTGCGACTAGCGGAGAACACCGGGGAGCTGTTTTTT. The chain uses TRBV7-6 and TRBJ2-2; 9 bases match TRBD2. The CDR3 contains 16 residues. The germline V gene encodes CDR1 SGHVS and CDR2 FNYEAQ. Trimming cost V 5 bases and J 1 base; bases outside gene matches: 5.